The clone carrying this T cell receptor (beta chain) occurred a few times. The antigen remains undetermined. The Oncomine TCR Beta short-read assay sequenced DNA from cultured CD4+ T cells. Investigators obtained genomic DNA by extraction from cultured CD4+ T cells. TCRdb independently ran MiXCR on the PCR reads; one entry per CDR3 protein. This sample carries 13,000 to 15,000 distinct CDR3 sequences, approximately 35% of them seen once, and the ten largest clones take around a third. The sample comes from a study of vaccination and CD4 T cells after COVID-19. Study-level background: Overlapping SARS-CoV-2, HCoV-NL63, HCoV-OC43 and HCoV-229E spike peptides were used to stimulate cells.

V lost 4 bases, J lost 2 bases, and 16 bases lay in between. The CDR3 totals 16 residues. Per germline, CDR1 MNHEY and CDR2 SVGAGI. Treatment described: approximately 9-day PBMC culture with coronavirus spike peptide pools or control peptides (ViraFEST assay). The medium had half its volume replaced with fresh IL-2 medium on days 3 and 7. The rearrangement joins TRBV6-5 to TRBJ2-3; D remains ambiguous. Sequences were obtained from cultured CD4+ T cells from blood. This clonotype originated in a human donor with COVID-19. CDR3 loop: CASSSVRTDYTDTQYF. In DNA, the CDR3 is TGTGCCAGCAGTTCAGTCCGGACGGATTACACAGATACGCAGTATTTT.